This T cell receptor (beta chain) emerged from a study of monozygotic twins with inflammatory bowel disease (dated by TCRdb to about 2019). Notes on the research overall: The complete study included approximately 28 monozygotic twin pairs: 19 IBD-discordant Danish pairs and nine German pairs, of which four were IBD-concordant and five were IBD-discordant. Each individual had, on average, about 151 000 unique TCRalpha sequences and 181 000 unique TCRbeta sequences available for analysis. The search for disease-associated traits relied mainly on comparing IBD patients with their genetically identical healthy co-twins within discordant pairs.

Turning to this clonotype: The antigen it binds to is not known.

Receptors were amplified or captured by 5' RACE. Each TCR library was prepared from around 3,200 ng of total RNA. For each sample, cDNA synthesis with SMARTScribe reverse transcriptase was split into eight separate reactions. During cDNA synthesis, template switching introduced unique molecular identifiers that contained a 6-nucleotide sample barcode. TCRalpha and TCRbeta cDNA was amplified in two nested PCRs of about 17 and 10 cycles, and bead purification was carried out after each PCR. Before amplification, the cDNA was treated with uracil DNA-glycosylase and purified using the QIAquick PCR purification kit. The second PCR added Illumina TruSeq-compatible adapters along with sample-specific barcodes. TapeStation and Qubit were used to check library quality and concentration, and 4.5 to 6 ng of each library was pooled. The pooled libraries were sequenced with 2 x 100 bp reads and custom sequencing primers on an Illumina HiSeq2500 single-index Rapid Run. Per the source publication's procedure: MiGEC version 1.2.6 was used for UMI-based consensus assembly, which corrected PCR and sequencing errors. V(D)J alignment, clonotype assembly and CDR3 extraction were performed with MiXCR version 2.1.1. Normalisation of gene usage, clonotype sharing and MAIT/NKT TCR abundance was achieved by analysing the top 1000, 10 000 and 20 000 clonotypes per sample. After downsampling to 27 000 UMIs, diversity was calculated as the inverse Simpson index using the vegan R package. Paired Mann-Whitney U tests were applied to discordant twin pairs, with Benjamini-Hochberg correction for multiple testing. TCRdb reprocessed the reads, so every CDR3 protein sequence counts as one entry and DNA is not shown. TCRdb's processing, not the authors' own work, is the source of the V and J calls. The sample table holds about 380,000 distinct CDR3 sequences. 2.6% of the sample goes to the ten largest clones.

From each donor, a roughly 2.6 ml peripheral blood sample was collected into PAXgene tubes and stored at -80 degrees C. Total RNA was isolated from whole blood with the PAXgene blood miRNA kit on an automated QIAcube, without T cell sorting. Peripheral blood from monozygotic twin pairs concordant or discordant for inflammatory bowel disease was subjected to deep TCRalpha and TCRbeta repertoire profiling with unique molecular barcoding. Smoking habits were recorded for all twin pairs, and individuals were classified as current, former or never smokers. Results and caveats for the whole study, not just this receptor: IBD patients had lower TCRbeta repertoire diversity, measured by the inverse Simpson index, than their healthy co-twins. The results gave no support for a single strong signal or clonotype linked to IBD. Background noise and inter-individual variability may have been introduced into the repertoires by the differing immunosuppressive treatments among patients. IBD patients shared fewer clonotypes with other individuals than healthy twins did, most markedly in patients showing signs of disease activity. Distinction between different T cell subtypes could not be achieved in the analysis. No difference in repertoire similarity was observed between concordant and discordant twins, possibly owing to limited statistical power.

Sequences were obtained from blood. The sequence was collected from a human donor with ulcerative colitis or Crohn's disease, or a healthy co-twin of an affected twin (not recorded which).

This receptor has the CDR3 CATSREAFGDYGYTF. The chain is made from TRBV15 and TRBJ1-2. Its CDR3 holds 15 amino acids, cysteine through phenylalanine. The DNA sequence is not available. Reading the germline V gene (reference sequence) gives CDR1 LNHNV and CDR2 YYDKDF.